What follows describes a single T cell receptor (beta chain). Trimming stripped 5 bases from V and 1 base from J, with 15 bases between. Germline V gives CDR1 MNHEY, CDR2 SMNVEV (reference sequence). The CDR3 consists of 16 residues. These data come from a study of blood T cell repertoires in COVID-19. Study-level background: The United States, Italy and Spain provided the acute and convalescent COVID-19 samples.

Sequencing was performed with immunoSEQ multiplex PCR; in TCRdb, only in-frame clones are kept and a portion is missing. This sample has around 100,000 clones; roughly 88% occur once, and the top ten carry 6.5% to 8%. Sample: peripheral blood. The sequence was collected from a man in his late teens or twenties with COVID-19, enrolled during active disease. V is TRBV27 and J is TRBJ1-5; a weak D match, TRBD1 (6 bases). The CDR3 DNA reads TGTGCCAGCAGTCCCAGTGCAGGGGAAAGCAATCAGCCCCAGCATTTT. Its protein is CASSPSAGESNQPQHF.